This T cell receptor (beta chain) was found in a study of cytomegalovirus exposure and HLA in healthy donors. Points from the study as a whole: Reported findings show TCR beta sequences accurately forecast HLA-A and HLA-B alleles in most subjects.

PCR was performed using 60 Vbeta and 13 Jbeta primers. The table came from immunoSEQ multiplex PCR; TCRdb's copy has only in-frame clones and leaves some out. The sample has over 100,000 clones, 76% seen once; the top ten hold roughly 8.2%. To note about this clone: Its antigen is currently unknown.

Input material: PBMCs. The sequence came from a woman in her fifties or sixties in good health and CMV-seropositive.

The CDR3 loop is CASRTGGVYEQYF. As DNA, the CDR3 is TGTGCCAGCAGGACAGGGGGGGTTTACGAGCAGTACTTC. The chain recombines TRBV2 with TRBJ2-7; 9 bases match TRBD1. The CDR3 spans 13 residues. The germline V gene has CDR1 SNHLY and CDR2 FYNNEI. V shed 6 bases and J 4 bases; nucleotides not matched to a gene: 4.